Below, 2 T cell receptor beta chains from the same sample are listed, as sequenced in a study of radiotherapy plus CTLA-4 blockade in lung cancer. TCRdb keeps only in-frame clones here, not all; method: immunoSEQ multiplex PCR. The table shows approximately 41,000 clones, with approximately 68% occurring only once. Sequencing was performed on peripheral blood, taken from a patient treated with radiotherapy plus ipilimumab. The receptors were gathered from a human donor with non-small cell lung cancer who had stable disease on radiotherapy plus ipilimumab.

The CDR3 protein is CASSLQGLVQYF. The DNA for the CDR3 is TGTGCCAGCAGTTTACAGGGATTGGTGCAGTACTTC. The chain couples TRBV6-5 to TRBJ2-7, with D possibly matching TRBD1 (6 bases). Trimming took off 4 bases at V and 9 bases at J, with 13 bases between the two ends. This CDR3 region has 12 residues. Germline V gene sequence: CDR1 MNHEY, CDR2 SVGAGI.

This rearrangement joins TRBV30 to TRBJ1-5; TRBD1 matches at 9 bases. Germline CDR1 is GTSNPN and CDR2 is SVGIG (reference sequence). J lost 1 base, V lost 1 base, and 5 bases had no gene match. The CDR3 runs 16 residues. The CDR3 DNA sequence: TGTGCCTGGAGTGGCCCCGGGACAGGGAGCAATCAGCCCCAGCATTTT. This codes for CAWSGPGTGSNQPQHF.